Reported below is one T cell receptor (beta chain). Sequenced by immunoSEQ multiplex PCR; TCRdb stores in-frame clones only, minus some. The table includes 160,000 or so clones, 90% detected once. This CDR3 has 13 amino acids. The germline gives CDR1 MRHNA, CDR2 SNTAGT. The V gene end was trimmed by 6 bases and the J gene end by 8 bases; junction bases not matched to a gene: 7. This record comes from a study of blood T cell repertoires in COVID-19. Looking at the study overall: The origin of the acute and convalescent COVID-19 samples was the United States, Italy and Spain.

The receptor's source is a man in his sixties with active or convalescent COVID-19. Input material: peripheral blood. The rearrangement joins TRBV6-4 to TRBJ1-2; TRBD1 agrees at 9 bases. The CDR3 nucleotides are TGTGCCAGCAGAGCACAGGGGGCAGGGGGCTACACCTTC. Its protein product is CASRAQGAGGYTF.